This T cell receptor beta chain was observed in a study of blood T cells in healthy people across ages. The CDR3 totals 16 residues. Germline V gene lookup returns CDR1 LGHNA and CDR2 YSLEER. The V segment lost 4 bases and the J segment 2 bases; nucleotides outside the gene matches: 7. A second PCR of about 6 to 12 cycles used a sample-barcoded 5' primer and a J-beta primer mix. TCRdb used MiXCR to reprocess the 5' RACE reads, holding one entry per CDR3 protein. Of about 670,000 distinct CDR3 sequences in the sample, around 50% were seen once. Sequenced material: blood. The V and J genes are TRBV4-3 and TRBJ2-1; 8 nucleotides line up with TRBD1. This TCR was sampled from a woman older than 75 in good health. CDR3 coding DNA: TGCGCCAGCAGCCCGACAAAGGACAGGGCCTACAATGAGCAGTTCTTC. It encodes CASSPTKDRAYNEQFF.